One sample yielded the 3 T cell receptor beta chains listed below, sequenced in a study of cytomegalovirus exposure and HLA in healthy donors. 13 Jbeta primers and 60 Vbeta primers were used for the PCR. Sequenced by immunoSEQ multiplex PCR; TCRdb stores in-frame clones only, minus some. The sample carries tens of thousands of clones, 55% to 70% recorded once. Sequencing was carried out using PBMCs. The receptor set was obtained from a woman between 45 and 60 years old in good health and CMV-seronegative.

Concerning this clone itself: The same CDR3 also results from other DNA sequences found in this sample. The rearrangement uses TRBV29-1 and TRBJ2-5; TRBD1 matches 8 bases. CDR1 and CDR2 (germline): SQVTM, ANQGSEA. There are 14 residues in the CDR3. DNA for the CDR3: TGCAGTCTGGGGGCAGGGGGCTTGGGAGAGACCCAGTACTTC. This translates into CSLGAGGLGETQYF.

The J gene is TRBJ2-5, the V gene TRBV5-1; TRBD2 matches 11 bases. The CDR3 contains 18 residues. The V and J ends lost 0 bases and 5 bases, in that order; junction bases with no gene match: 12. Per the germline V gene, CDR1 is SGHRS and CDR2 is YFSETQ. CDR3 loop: CASSLGVAGGPRMETQYF. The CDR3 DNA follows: TGCGCCAGCAGCTTGGGGGTAGCGGGAGGGCCTAGAATGGAGACCCAGTACTTC.

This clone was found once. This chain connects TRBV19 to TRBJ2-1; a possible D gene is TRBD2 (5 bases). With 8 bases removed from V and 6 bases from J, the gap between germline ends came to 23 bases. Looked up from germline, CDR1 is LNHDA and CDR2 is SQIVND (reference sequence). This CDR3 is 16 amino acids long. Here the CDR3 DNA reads TGTGCCAGTCGAGTACCCCCGGGTACTAGTGTCAATGAGCAGTTCTTC. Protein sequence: CASRVPPGTSVNEQFF.